The sequence of this TCR beta chain was determined in a study of glioma-infiltrating T cells after dendritic cell vaccination. Across the study: Treatment, given 2003 to 2012, was autologous tumor lysate-pulsed dendritic cell vaccination.

The study, taken as a whole, reports: Higher TCR clonality did not directly relate to longer survival.

On this clone itself: As yet, its antigen is unknown.

Profiling relied on immunoSEQ multiplex PCR, and the TCRdb table lists in-frame clones only, not all of them. Here the sample spans over 90,000 clones, approximately 80% being singletons. The TCR was taken from a human donor with glioblastoma. The sample here was blood, taken before dendritic cell vaccination.

The CDR3 bases are TGTGCCAGCAGCCTGGAGGGGGCGCCTACTAACTATGGCTACACCTTC. It codes for CASSLEGAPTNYGYTF. The chain is built from TRBV7-9 and TRBJ1-2; TRBD1 agrees at 7 bases. Unmatched junction bases numbered 9, after V lost 5 bases and J lost 0 bases. This CDR3 has 16 residues. Per germline, CDR1 SEHNR and CDR2 FQNEAQ (reference sequence).